The 14 T cell receptor beta chains in this list originate from one sample, sequenced in a study of cytomegalovirus exposure and HLA in healthy donors (TCRdb year 2017). The library came from the immunoSEQ multiplex PCR assay. The source is immuneACCESS, and TCRdb retained only in-frame sequences with V and J called. Part of the clones is not carried over; for the studies checked, unresolved V genes explain less than half of this, and the remainder is unexplained. The sample table lists 300,000 to 400,000 clones, roughly 85% of them with a count of one. The ten most abundant clones make up over 0.75% of the sample. Sequenced input: PBMCs. These receptors all come from a woman aged 18-29 years in good health and CMV-seronegative.

In this sample, this clone turned up a few times. The chain joins TRBV6-5 to TRBJ1-2; D uncertain. The germline CDR1 and CDR2 sequences are MNHEY and SVGAGI. V dropped 0 bases and J dropped 8 bases, with 13 bases sitting between them. The CDR3 is 14 residues long. CDR3 residues: CASSYSIAGSGYTF. The CDR3 DNA follows: TGTGCCAGCAGTTACTCGATAGCGGGGAGCGGCTACACCTTC.

The chain couples TRBV28 to TRBJ2-7; 7 nucleotides match TRBD1. This CDR3 is built from 14 residues. CDR1 is MDHEN and CDR2 is SYDVKM in the germline V gene. The V gene end was trimmed by 5 bases and the J gene end by 3 bases; junction bases not matched to a gene: 7. The CDR3 sequence is CASSPGTEIYEQYF. As DNA, the CDR3 is TGTGCCAGCAGTCCCGGGACAGAGATCTACGAGCAGTACTTC. Together with reference TRBV28 and TRBJ2-7, the CDR3 gives the full variable domain: DVKVTQSSRYLVKRTGEKVFLECVQDMDHENMFWYRQDPGLGLRLIYFSYDVKMKEKGDIPEGYSVSREKKERFSLILESASTNQTSMYLCASSPGTEIYEQYFGPGTRLTVT.

The rearrangement uses TRBV9 and TRBJ2-1; TRBD2 matches 11 bases. In germline, CDR1 is SGDLS, CDR2 YYNGEE. V lost 4 bases, J lost 5 bases, and 8 bases stayed unmatched. CDR3 length equals 16 residues. The DNA of the CDR3 is TGTGCCAGCAGCCTGACCCCGACTAGCGGGAACAATGAGCAGTTCTTC. It is translated as CASSLTPTSGNNEQFF.

This sequence joins TRBV5-4 and TRBJ2-5; D gene uncertain. The CDR3 has 13 residues. Germline CDR1 SGHNT, CDR2 YYREEE (reference sequence). The V and J ends lost 0 bases and 5 bases respectively, with 8 bases between them. CDR3 coding DNA: TGTGCCAGCAGCTTGGTGGCAGCGGAGACCCAGTACTTC. Its protein product is CASSLVAAETQYF.

The V and J genes are TRBV7-9 and TRBJ1-3; 11 bases fit TRBD1. With 5 bases clipped from V and 3 bases from J, the junction kept 6 bases outside the gene matches. This CDR3 comprises 16 residues. Per germline, CDR1 SEHNR and CDR2 FQNEAQ (reference sequence). The CDR3 sequence is CASSPRDRGYGNTIYF. DNA of the CDR3: TGTGCCAGCAGCCCGCGGGACAGGGGGTATGGAAACACCATATATTTT. The full variable domain, in which reference TRBV7-9 and TRBJ1-3 provide the parts outside the CDR3, is DTGVSQNPRHKITKRGQNVTFRCDPISEHNRLYWYRQTLGQGPEFLTYFQNEAQLEKSRLLSDRFSAERPKGSFSTLEIQRTEQGDSAMYLCASSPRDRGYGNTIYFGEGSWLTVV.

This clone came up once. The chain is built from TRBV6-6 and TRBJ2-5; D is perhaps TRBD2 (6 bases). The germline CDR1 and CDR2 sequences are MNHNY and SVGAGI (reference sequence). The CDR3 runs 15 residues. The V end was cut by 7 bases, the J end by 5 bases, with 20 bases between. DNA of the CDR3: TGTGCCAGCACCAAGTTGGAGGGAAGACGCGAGACCCAGTACTTC. It is translated as CASTKLEGRRETQYF.

The rearrangement joins TRBV27 to TRBJ2-1; D may be TRBD1 (5 bases). Trimming stripped 1 base from V and 5 bases from J, with 18 bases between. The germline CDR1 and CDR2 sequences are MNHEY and SMNVEV (reference sequence). There are 17 residues in the CDR3. The CDR3 sequence is CASSLFAPQGLNNEQFF. The CDR3 nucleotides are TGTGCCAGCAGTTTATTCGCCCCGCAGGGCCTTAACAATGAGCAGTTCTTC.

The chain has TRBV5-4 and TRBJ2-1; 12 bases agree with TRBD2. V was pared by 4 bases and J by 5 bases, with 4 bases of the junction left unmatched. This CDR3 contains 15 residues. Germline loops: CDR1 SGHNT, CDR2 YYREEE (reference sequence). This CDR3 reads CASSAGTSGHNEQFF. In DNA, the CDR3 is TGTGCCAGCAGCGCCGGGACTAGCGGGCACAATGAGCAGTTCTTC. Full variable domain (rest looked up from reference TRBV5-4 and TRBJ2-1): ETGVTQSPTHLIKTRGQQVTLRCSSQSGHNTVSWYQQALGQGPQFIFQYYREEENGRGNFPPRFSGLQFPNYSSELNVNALELDDSALYLCASSAGTSGHNEQFFGPGTRLTVL.

This clone appeared once. The chain couples TRBV19 to TRBJ2-4; 10 bases line up with TRBD1. The CDR3 runs to 17 residues. The V gene's germline CDR1 is LNHDA and CDR2 SQIVND (reference sequence). The V and J ends lost 5 bases and 1 base, in that order; junction bases with no gene match: 8. CDR3 in amino acids: CASSPLDRGFAKNIQYF. In DNA form, the CDR3 reads TGTGCCAGTAGTCCGCTGGACAGGGGGTTCGCCAAAAACATTCAGTACTTC. Filled out from reference TRBV19 and TRBJ2-4, the complete variable domain reads DGGITQSPKYLFRKEGQNVTLSCEQNLNHDAMYWYRQDPGQGLRLIYYSQIVNDFQKGDIAEGYSVSREKKESFPLTVTSAQKNPTAFYLCASSPLDRGFAKNIQYFGAGTRLSVL.

On this clone itself: Different DNA sequences within this sample yield the same CDR3. V and J are TRBV27 and TRBJ2-7; D not certain. V lost 6 bases, J lost 0 bases, and 12 bases lay in between. This CDR3 spans 14 amino acids. Looked up from germline, CDR1 is MNHEY and CDR2 is SMNVEV (reference sequence). The CDR3 DNA reads TGTGCCAGCAGCCTCCTGGGCCGCTCCTACGAGCAGTACTTC. Its protein is CASSLLGRSYEQYF.

The rearrangement uses TRBV9 and TRBJ2-1; TRBD2 matches at 12 bases. Germline trimming cut 0 bases from V and 10 bases from J; bases unmatched to any gene: 8. This CDR3 has 16 amino acids. The germline gives CDR1 SGDLS, CDR2 YYNGEE. CDR3 region: CASSVGPSGRAEEQFF. The DNA of the CDR3 is TGTGCCAGCAGCGTAGGTCCTAGCGGGAGGGCCGAGGAGCAGTTCTTC.

CDR3 loop: CASSLGQGVNYEQYF. CDR3 sequence (DNA): TGTGCCAGCAGCTTGGGACAGGGGGTGAACTACGAGCAGTACTTC. The genes are TRBV5-4 and TRBJ2-7; the match to TRBD1 covers 9 bases. The CDR3 consists of 15 residues. The germline V gene has CDR1 SGHNT and CDR2 YYREEE (reference sequence). V lost 0 bases, J lost 3 bases, and 4 bases stayed unmatched.

CDR3 amino acids: CAWSQTGFGTEAFF. CDR3 coding DNA: TGTGCCTGGAGCCAGACAGGGTTCGGCACTGAAGCTTTCTTT. This rearrangement joins TRBV30 to TRBJ1-1, with 7 bases fitting TRBD1. V lost 3 bases to trimming and J lost 4 bases; unmatched junction nucleotides: 8. Germline CDR1 is GTSNPN and CDR2 is SVGIG (reference sequence). The CDR3 is 14 amino acids. The entire variable domain, with the rest obtained from reference TRBV30 and TRBJ1-1, is as follows: SQTIHQWPATLVQPVGSPLSLECTVEGTSNPNLYWYRQAAGRGLQLLFYSVGIGQISSEVPQNLSASRPQDRQFILSSKKLLLSDSGFYLCAWSQTGFGTEAFFGQGTRLTVV.

This sequence joins TRBV10-2 and TRBJ2-5, with D possibly matching TRBD1 (7 bases). Germline V gives CDR1 WSHSY, CDR2 SAAADI. With 2 bases removed from V and 5 bases from J, the gap between germline ends came to 12 bases. The CDR3 is 14 residues long. This CDR3 is CASSEPGGWETQYF. In DNA form, the CDR3 reads TGCGCCAGCAGTGAGCCAGGGGGGTGGGAGACCCAGTACTTC.